This section outlines one T cell receptor beta chain sequence together with its context. This specimen belongs to a study of blood T cell repertoires in COVID-19. Method: immunoSEQ multiplex PCR; TCRdb's copy keeps in-frame clones and lacks some. The sample yields 200,000 to 250,000 clones, around 83% seen once. The clonotype comes from a woman between 50 and 59 years old with COVID-19, enrolled during active disease. The sequencing sample was made of peripheral blood.

The CDR3 protein is CSASKSSGVYNEQFF. The CDR3 DNA reads TGCAGTGCTAGTAAGTCTAGCGGGGTCTACAATGAGCAGTTCTTC. The V and J genes are TRBV20-1 and TRBJ2-1, with 9 bases lining up with TRBD2. This CDR3 has 15 residues. CDR1 and CDR2 (germline): DFQATT, SNEGSKA (reference sequence). Germline trimming cut 3 bases from V and 3 bases from J; bases unmatched to any gene: 6.